This TCR beta chain was retrieved from a study of tumor-infiltrating lymphocytes in primary liver carcinoma. Turning to the study itself: Patients were both men and women, whose ages ran from 30 to 69 years.

As concerns this clonotype: The junction differs from germline at one of its ends, possibly a read error.

From unsorted bulk tissue weighing roughly 17-31 mg, DNA and RNA were co-extracted. The CDR3 spans 15 residues. CDR1 SGHAT and CDR2 FQNNGV come from the germline V gene. Constant-region priming of around 490 ng total RNA yielded TCR beta cDNA. Employing slightly modified ARM-PCR, three nested multiplex PCR rounds were run, and these gave rise to the TCR beta libraries. Rounds one and two of PCR, each of roughly 10 cycles, were primed with TRBV1-TRBV30 forward primers and a C-beta reverse primer. TCRdb re-analysed the multiplex PCR reads in MiXCR, keeping a single row per CDR3 protein. The sample holds approximately 37,000 distinct CDR3 sequences; roughly 70% are singletons and the top ten take under 20%.

Sequencing was carried out using liver tumor tissue from sampling region 4. Indicated subset: tumor region T4, right-lateral pole. The sequence came from a man aged 40-49 years with primary liver carcinoma and hepatitis B virus infection. The genes are TRBV11-2 and TRBJ2-7; 9 nucleotides align to TRBD1. The CDR3 DNA follows: TGTGCCAGCAGCTTACGATGGACAGGGGAAAACGACCAAAACTTC. Its protein is CASSLRWTGENDQNF.